One and the same sample provided the 10 T cell receptor beta chains below, sequenced in a study of control samples from healthy donors and cancer patients. Here immunoSEQ multiplex PCR was the method, and the copy in TCRdb shows in-frame clones only, minus some. The data contain some 30,000 clones, roughly 89% of them seen just once; the ten biggest clones take up approximately 12%. The sequencing input was PBMCs. Receptor source: a man aged 45 to 65 with lung cancer.

This chain links TRBV5-4 with TRBJ2-4; unclear D gene. V shed 3 bases and J shed 8 bases, with 18 bases lying between them. Germline CDR1 reads SGHNT; CDR2 reads YYREEE (reference sequence). The CDR3 length is 15 residues. The CDR3 sequence: CASSSSISKTDIQYF. CDR3 nucleotides: TGTGCCAGCAGCTCTTCGATCTCTAAGACGGACATTCAGTACTTC. The full variable domain, rest sourced from reference TRBV5-4 and TRBJ2-4, is ETGVTQSPTHLIKTRGQQVTLRCSSQSGHNTVSWYQQALGQGPQFIFQYYREEENGRGNFPPRFSGLQFPNYSSELNVNALELDDSALYLCASSSSISKTDIQYFGAGTRLSVL.

The chain has TRBV27 and TRBJ2-2, with 15 bases fitting TRBD2. Germline V lookup: CDR1 MNHEY, CDR2 SMNVEV (reference sequence). V shed 4 bases, J shed 4 bases, and the junction held 4 bases outside the gene matches. The CDR3 consists of 17 residues. The CDR3 region has the DNA TGTGCCAGCAGTTGGGGACTAGCGGGGGGCGGCACCGGGGAGCTGTTTTTT. Translation gives CASSWGLAGGGTGELFF.

The chain joins TRBV11-2 to TRBJ2-5, with no clear D. The germline V and J ends were trimmed by 1 base and 1 base, with 13 bases remaining between them. Germline lookup yields CDR1 SGHAT and CDR2 FQNNGV. This CDR3 contains 16 residues. CDR3 coding DNA: TGTGCCAGCAGCTTAGCAGCTGGGTTCAGCCAAGAGACCCAGTACTTC. It is translated as CASSLAAGFSQETQYF.

This chain uses TRBV11-3 with TRBJ2-3; no definite D call. V was pared by 5 bases and J by 3 bases, with 6 bases between. The V gene's germline CDR1 is SGHNT and CDR2 YENEEA. There are 12 residues in the CDR3. CDR3 coding DNA: TGTGCCAGCAGCCGTGGAACAGATACGCAGTATTTT. This gives the protein CASSRGTDTQYF.

The chain is built from TRBV6-2 or TRBV6-3 and TRBJ2-3; 10 positions agree with TRBD1. CDR1 is MNHEY and CDR2 is SVGEGT in the germline V gene. J gave up 1 base and V 1 base, and 5 bases lay outside the gene matches. The CDR3 runs 17 residues. CDR3 in amino acids: CASSYFRQGAGTDTQYF. CDR3 DNA sequence: TGTGCCAGCAGTTACTTCCGACAGGGGGCTGGCACAGATACGCAGTATTTT.

This clone was counted a single time. The V and J genes are TRBV11-2 and TRBJ2-1, with a tentative D call TRBD2 (5 bases). This CDR3 comprises 15 residues. V lost 0 bases and J lost 1, with 7 bases in between. Germline V lookup: CDR1 SGHAT, CDR2 FQNNGV. The CDR3 loop reads CASSLDRTSYNEQFF. The CDR3 nucleotides read TGTGCCAGCAGCTTAGATAGGACTTCCTACAATGAGCAGTTCTTC.

CDR3 DNA sequence: TGTGCCAGCAGTTCCGATCCGGCCTCCTACGAGCAGTACTTC. Protein: CASSSDPASYEQYF. The chain carries TRBV28 and TRBJ2-7; D unresolved. Trimming shortened V by 4 bases and J by 0 bases, and 10 bases separated the two germline ends. Germline CDR1 is MDHEN and CDR2 is SYDVKM. This CDR3 contains 14 residues.

The V call is TRBV9, the J call TRBJ1-2, with a weak D call TRBD1 (6 bases). The CDR3 spans 13 residues. The ends were cut back, 4 bases at V and 7 bases at J, with 14 bases in the middle. The V gene's germline CDR1 is SGDLS and CDR2 YYNGEE. CDR3 sequence reads: CASSLDGQLGYTF. CDR3 coding DNA: TGTGCCAGCAGCCTCGATGGACAGCTTGGCTACACCTTC.

V usage is TRBV7-8 and J usage is TRBJ2-2; D might be TRBD1 (6 bases). The CDR3 runs 15 residues. Per the germline V gene, CDR1 is SGHVS and CDR2 is FQNEAQ. Trimming pared 5 bases from V and 3 bases from J, leaving 13 bases between. In DNA, the CDR3 is TGTGCCAGCAGCCGCCGAGACAGGTACACCGGGGAGCTGTTTTTT. Encoded protein: CASSRRDRYTGELFF.

This clone was detected once. The chain combines TRBV7-9 with TRBJ2-7, with TRBD2 matching over 7 bases. The germline V gene has CDR1 SEHNR and CDR2 FQNEAQ (reference sequence). CDR3 length equals 17 residues. V was clipped by 5 bases and J by 5 bases; unmatched bases: 18. The CDR3 reads CASSPGGGAGRVNEQYF. In nucleotides, the CDR3 is TGTGCCAGCAGCCCTGGGGGGGGAGCGGGGAGAGTAAACGAGCAGTACTTC.